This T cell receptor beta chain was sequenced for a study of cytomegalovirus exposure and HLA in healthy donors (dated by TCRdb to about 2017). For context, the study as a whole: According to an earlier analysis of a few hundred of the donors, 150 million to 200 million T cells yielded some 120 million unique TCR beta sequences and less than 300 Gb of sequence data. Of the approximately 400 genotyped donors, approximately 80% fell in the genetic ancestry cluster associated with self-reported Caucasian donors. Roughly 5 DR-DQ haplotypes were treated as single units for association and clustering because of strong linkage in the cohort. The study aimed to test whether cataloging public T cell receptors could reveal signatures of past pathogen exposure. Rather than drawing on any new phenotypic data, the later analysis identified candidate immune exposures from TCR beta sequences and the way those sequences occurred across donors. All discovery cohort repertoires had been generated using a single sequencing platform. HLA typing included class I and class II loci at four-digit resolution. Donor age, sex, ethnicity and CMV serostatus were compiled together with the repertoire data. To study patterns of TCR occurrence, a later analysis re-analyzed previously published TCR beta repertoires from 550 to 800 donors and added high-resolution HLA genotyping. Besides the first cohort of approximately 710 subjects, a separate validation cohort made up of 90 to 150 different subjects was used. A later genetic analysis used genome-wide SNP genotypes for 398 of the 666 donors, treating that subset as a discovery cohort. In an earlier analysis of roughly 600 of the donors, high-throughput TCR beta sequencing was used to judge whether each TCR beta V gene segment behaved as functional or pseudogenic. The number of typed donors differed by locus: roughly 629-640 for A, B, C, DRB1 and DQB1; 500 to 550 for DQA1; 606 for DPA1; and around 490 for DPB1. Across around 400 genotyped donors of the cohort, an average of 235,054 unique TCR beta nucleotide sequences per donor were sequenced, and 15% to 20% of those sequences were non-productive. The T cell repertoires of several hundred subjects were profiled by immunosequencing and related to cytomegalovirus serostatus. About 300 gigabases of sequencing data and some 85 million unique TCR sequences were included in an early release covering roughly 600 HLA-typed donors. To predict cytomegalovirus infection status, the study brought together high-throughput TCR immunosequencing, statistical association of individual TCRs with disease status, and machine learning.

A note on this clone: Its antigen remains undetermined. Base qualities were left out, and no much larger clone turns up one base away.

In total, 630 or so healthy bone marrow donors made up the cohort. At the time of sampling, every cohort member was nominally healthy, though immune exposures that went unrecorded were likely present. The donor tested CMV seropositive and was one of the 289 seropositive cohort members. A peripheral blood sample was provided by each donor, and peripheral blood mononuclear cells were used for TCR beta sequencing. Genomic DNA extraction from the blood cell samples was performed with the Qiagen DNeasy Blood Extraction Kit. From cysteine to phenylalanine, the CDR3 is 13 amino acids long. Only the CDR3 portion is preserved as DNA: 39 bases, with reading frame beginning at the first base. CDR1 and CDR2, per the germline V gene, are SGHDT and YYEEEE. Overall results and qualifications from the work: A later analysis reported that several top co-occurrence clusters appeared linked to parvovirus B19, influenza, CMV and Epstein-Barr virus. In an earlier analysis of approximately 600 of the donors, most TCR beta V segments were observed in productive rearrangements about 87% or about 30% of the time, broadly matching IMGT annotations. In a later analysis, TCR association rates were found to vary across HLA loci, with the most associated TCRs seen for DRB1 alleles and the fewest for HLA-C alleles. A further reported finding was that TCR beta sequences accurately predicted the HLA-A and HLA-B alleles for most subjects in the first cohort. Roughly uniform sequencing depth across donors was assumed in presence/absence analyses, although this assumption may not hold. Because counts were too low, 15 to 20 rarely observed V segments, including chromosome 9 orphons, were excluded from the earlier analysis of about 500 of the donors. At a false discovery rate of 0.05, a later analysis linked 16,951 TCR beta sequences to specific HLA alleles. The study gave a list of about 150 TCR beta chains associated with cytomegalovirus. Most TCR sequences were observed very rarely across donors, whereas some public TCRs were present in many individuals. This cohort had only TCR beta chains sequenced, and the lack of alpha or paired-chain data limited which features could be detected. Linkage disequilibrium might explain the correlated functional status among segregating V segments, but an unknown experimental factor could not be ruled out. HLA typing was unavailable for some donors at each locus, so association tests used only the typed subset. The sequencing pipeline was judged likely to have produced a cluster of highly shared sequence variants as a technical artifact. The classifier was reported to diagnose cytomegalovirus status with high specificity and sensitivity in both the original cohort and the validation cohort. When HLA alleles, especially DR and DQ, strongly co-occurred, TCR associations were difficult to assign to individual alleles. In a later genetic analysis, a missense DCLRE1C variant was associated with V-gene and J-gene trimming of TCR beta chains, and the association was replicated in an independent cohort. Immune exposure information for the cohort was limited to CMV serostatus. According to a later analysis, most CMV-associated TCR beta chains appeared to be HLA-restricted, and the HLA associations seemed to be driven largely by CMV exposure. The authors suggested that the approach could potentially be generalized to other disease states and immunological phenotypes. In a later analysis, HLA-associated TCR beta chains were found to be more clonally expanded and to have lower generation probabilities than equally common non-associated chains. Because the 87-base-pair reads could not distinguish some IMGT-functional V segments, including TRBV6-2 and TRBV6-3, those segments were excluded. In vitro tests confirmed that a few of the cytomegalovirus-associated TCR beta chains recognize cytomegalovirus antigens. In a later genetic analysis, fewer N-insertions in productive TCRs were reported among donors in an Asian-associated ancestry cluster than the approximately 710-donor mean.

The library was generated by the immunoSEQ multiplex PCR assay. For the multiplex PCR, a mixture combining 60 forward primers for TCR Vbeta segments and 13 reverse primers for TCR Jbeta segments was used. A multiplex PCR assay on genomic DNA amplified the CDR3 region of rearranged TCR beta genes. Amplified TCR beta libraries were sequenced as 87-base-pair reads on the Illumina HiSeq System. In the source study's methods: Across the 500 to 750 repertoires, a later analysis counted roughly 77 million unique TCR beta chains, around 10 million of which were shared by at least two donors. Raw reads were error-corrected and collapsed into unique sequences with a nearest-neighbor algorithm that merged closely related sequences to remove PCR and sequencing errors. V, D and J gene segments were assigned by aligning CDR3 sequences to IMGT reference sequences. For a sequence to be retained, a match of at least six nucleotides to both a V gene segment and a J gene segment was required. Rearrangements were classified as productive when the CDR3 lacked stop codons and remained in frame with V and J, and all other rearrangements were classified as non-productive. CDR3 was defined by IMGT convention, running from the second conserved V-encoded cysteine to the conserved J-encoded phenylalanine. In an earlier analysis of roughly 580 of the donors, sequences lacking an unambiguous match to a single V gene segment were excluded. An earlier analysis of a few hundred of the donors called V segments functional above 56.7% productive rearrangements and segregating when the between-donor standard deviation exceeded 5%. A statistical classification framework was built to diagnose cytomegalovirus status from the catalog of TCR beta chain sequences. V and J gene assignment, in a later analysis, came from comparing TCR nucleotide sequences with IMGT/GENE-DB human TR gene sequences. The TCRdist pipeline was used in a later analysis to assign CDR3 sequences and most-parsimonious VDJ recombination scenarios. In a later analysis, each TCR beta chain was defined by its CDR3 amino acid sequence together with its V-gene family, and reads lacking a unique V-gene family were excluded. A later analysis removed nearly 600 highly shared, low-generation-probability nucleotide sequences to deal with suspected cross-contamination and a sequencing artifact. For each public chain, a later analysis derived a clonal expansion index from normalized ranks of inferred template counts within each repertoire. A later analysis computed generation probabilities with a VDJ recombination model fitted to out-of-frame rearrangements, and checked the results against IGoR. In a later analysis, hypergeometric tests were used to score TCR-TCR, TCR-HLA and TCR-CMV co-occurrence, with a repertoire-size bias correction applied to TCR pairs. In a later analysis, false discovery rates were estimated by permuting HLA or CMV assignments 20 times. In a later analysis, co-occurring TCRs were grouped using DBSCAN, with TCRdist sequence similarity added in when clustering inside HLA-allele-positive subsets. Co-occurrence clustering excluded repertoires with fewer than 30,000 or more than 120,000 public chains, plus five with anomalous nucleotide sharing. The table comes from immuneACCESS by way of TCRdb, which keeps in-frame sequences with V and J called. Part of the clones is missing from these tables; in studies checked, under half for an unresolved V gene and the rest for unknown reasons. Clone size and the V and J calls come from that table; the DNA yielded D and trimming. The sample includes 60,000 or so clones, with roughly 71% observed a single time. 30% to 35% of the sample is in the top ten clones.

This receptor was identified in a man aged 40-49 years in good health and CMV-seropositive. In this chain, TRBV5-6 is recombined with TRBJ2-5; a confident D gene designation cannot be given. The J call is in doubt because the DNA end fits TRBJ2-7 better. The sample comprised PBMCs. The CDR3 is CASSFVSSYEQYF. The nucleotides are TGTGCCAGCAGCTTTGTATCCTCCTACGAGCAGTACTTC.